Below are 20 T cell receptor beta chains sequenced from a single sample in a study of T cell responses to AZD1222 COVID-19 vaccine. Profiling relied on immunoSEQ multiplex PCR, and the TCRdb table lists in-frame clones only, not all of them. In the table there are over 150,000 clones, about 92% of which are singletons. The sample was peripheral blood, taken on day 0 of AZD1222 vaccination. These receptor sequences come from an adult in good health.

The chain recombines TRBV10-1 with TRBJ2-1, with unresolved D. Germline loops: CDR1 WNHNN, CDR2 SYGVQD (reference sequence). This CDR3 has 13 amino acids. V gave up 4 bases and J gave up 5 bases, with 9 bases separating them. In nucleotides, the CDR3 is TGCGCCAGCAGTGTATCGACCAACAATGAGCAGTTCTTC. Its protein product is CASSVSTNNEQFF.

The gene calls are TRBV5-1 and TRBJ2-3, with TRBD1 as a possible D gene (6 bases). Germline values: CDR1 SGHRS, CDR2 YFSETQ. The germline V and J ends were trimmed by 3 bases and 2 bases, with 16 bases remaining between them. CDR3 size: 16 residues. As DNA, the CDR3 is TGCGCCAGCAGCTGGCACAGGGCTAAGGACACAGATACGCAGTATTTT. Residues: CASSWHRAKDTDTQYF.

The rearrangement joins TRBV18 to TRBJ2-4; 7 bases agree with TRBD2. The germline V gene has CDR1 KGHSH and CDR2 LQKENI. The CDR3 spans 15 residues. V lost 2 bases and J lost 1; bases outside the gene matches: 2. CDR3 protein: CASSPGGVAKNIQYF. CDR3 nucleotide sequence: TGTGCCAGCTCACCAGGGGGGGTGGCCAAAAACATTCAGTACTTC. Looking up the rest from reference TRBV18 and TRBJ2-4 gives the full variable domain: NAGVMQNPRHLVRRRGQEARLRCSPMKGHSHVYWYRQLPEEGLKFMVYLQKENIIDESGMPKERFSAEFPKEGPSILRIQQVVRGDSAAYFCASSPGGVAKNIQYFGAGTRLSVL.

The chain employs TRBV4-1 and TRBJ2-7; the D is unclear. Germline CDR1 is MGHRA and CDR2 is YSYEKL. This CDR3 is 14 amino acids long. The V end lost 3 bases, the J end lost 0 bases, and 9 bases lay between the germline ends. The CDR3 nucleotides read TGCGCCAGCAGCCATGGCAGGAGCTCCTACGAGCAGTACTTC. Amino acids: CASSHGRSSYEQYF.

J is TRBJ2-5 and V is TRBV20-1; D remains ambiguous. The germline V gene has CDR1 DFQATT and CDR2 SNEGSKA (reference sequence). V lost 4 bases and J lost 5, with 8 bases in between. This CDR3 has 11 residues. This CDR3 reads CSANRPETQYF. In nucleotides, the CDR3 is TGCAGTGCTAATCGTCCCGAGACCCAGTACTTC.

The chain uses TRBV6-6 and TRBJ1-6; tentative D call: TRBD1 (6 bases). The length of the CDR3 is 12 residues. The germline V gene encodes CDR1 MNHNY and CDR2 SVGAGI (reference sequence). Trimming removed 6 bases from V and 11 bases from J, with 11 bases in between. In DNA, the CDR3 is TGTGCCAGCAGCGTAGGGGGTCCACCCCTCCACTTT. Translated: CASSVGGPPLHF.

Notes on this clone: An end of the junction differs from the germline gene, which may be a read error. The gene calls are TRBV7-2 and TRBJ2-2, with D unclear. The CDR3 is 15 residues long. CDR1 and CDR2 from the germline V gene are SGHTA and FQGNSA. CDR3 amino acids: CASRLDPDRTGELFF. The CDR3 DNA is TGTGCCAGCAGATTAGACCCGGATCGTACCGGGGAGCTGTTTTTT.

This chain joins TRBV9 and TRBJ1-4, with D possibly being TRBD1 (6 bases). V lost 3 bases and J 3 bases, leaving 15 bases between the germline ends. The CDR3 is made up of 16 amino acids. Germline-derived CDR1 and CDR2 are SGDLS and YYNGEE. The CDR3, as DNA: TGTGCCAGCAGCGCCGACAGGTCCCCAGCTAATGAAAAACTGTTTTTT. It yields the protein CASSADRSPANEKLFF.

The chain employs TRBV5-5 and TRBJ1-1, with 8 bases that match TRBD1. V trimming: 3 bases; J trimming: 0 bases; junction bases outside the gene matches: 10. The CDR3 spans 17 residues. Germline assignment: CDR1 SGHKS and CDR2 YYEKEE (reference sequence). The CDR3 sequence is CASSSGQGPGLNTEAFF. CDR3 nucleotide sequence: TGTGCCAGCAGCTCCGGACAGGGCCCGGGGCTGAACACTGAAGCTTTCTTT. The complete variable domain, with remaining parts taken from reference TRBV5-5 and TRBJ1-1, reads DAGVTQSPTHLIKTRGQQVTLRCSPISGHKSVSWYQQVLGQGPQFIFQYYEKEERGRGNFPDRFSARQFPNYSSELNVNALLLGDSALYLCASSSGQGPGLNTEAFFGQGTRLTVV.

The V gene is TRBV19, the J gene TRBJ1-1, with D perhaps matching TRBD1 (6 bases). This CDR3 is built from 14 residues. The germline CDR1 and CDR2 sequences are LNHDA and SQIVND (reference sequence). The ends were cut back, 7 bases at V and 4 bases at J, with 16 bases in the middle. CDR3 region: CASTNSGGATEAFF. The DNA of the CDR3 is TGTGCCAGTACCAACTCCGGGGGCGCCACTGAAGCTTTCTTT.

J is TRBJ1-3 and V is TRBV6-5; D not resolved. Trimming took off 2 bases at V and 0 bases at J, with 8 bases between the two ends. This CDR3 region has 15 residues. Germline lookup yields CDR1 MNHEY and CDR2 SVGAGI. The CDR3 nucleotides read TGTGCCAGCAGTTACACGGCGCCCTCTGGAAACACCATATATTTT. As protein: CASSYTAPSGNTIYF.

CDR3 residues: CASSVSEPGQGTYGYTF. DNA of the CDR3: TGTGCCAGCAGCGTGTCCGAACCGGGACAGGGGACCTATGGCTACACCTTC. The gene calls are TRBV7-8 and TRBJ1-2; the match to TRBD1 covers 10 bases. The ends lost 5 bases at V and 4 bases at J; junction bases unmatched: 13. CDR3 length equals 17 residues. The germline gives CDR1 SGHVS, CDR2 FQNEAQ.

The J gene is TRBJ1-5, the V gene TRBV7-8, with D unresolved. This CDR3 has 15 residues. V dropped 5 bases and J dropped 5 bases, with 16 bases sitting between them. CDR1 and CDR2 from the germline V gene are SGHVS and FQNEAQ. The CDR3 spells CASSPQVGADQPQHF. CDR3 DNA: TGTGCCAGCAGCCCTCAGGTGGGTGCGGATCAGCCCCAGCATTTT.

In DNA, the CDR3 is TGTGCCAGTATCGAAGGGGGGTGGAGCAATCAGCCCCAGCATTTT. Its protein is CASIEGGWSNQPQHF. The chain uses TRBV19 and TRBJ1-5; tentatively, D is TRBD1 (6 bases). Trimming removed 7 bases at V and 1 base at J, with 14 bases between. The CDR3 spans 15 residues. The germline gives CDR1 LNHDA, CDR2 SQIVND (reference sequence).

This clone was counted at least ten times. The chain employs TRBV7-9 and TRBJ1-5, with D perhaps TRBD1 (5 bases). Germline CDR1 reads SEHNR; CDR2 reads FQNEAQ (reference sequence). V lost 3 bases and J 6 bases, leaving 15 bases between the germline ends. The CDR3 loop spans 15 amino acids. In DNA, the CDR3 is TGTGCCAGCAGCTTGACAGACGCCGTGGGTCAGCCCCAGCATTTT. Encoded protein: CASSLTDAVGQPQHF.

The chain recombines TRBV2 with TRBJ1-5, with D perhaps TRBD1 (5 bases). V shed 5 bases and J shed 0 bases, with 11 bases lying between them. The CDR3 spans 15 residues. The germline gives CDR1 SNHLY, CDR2 FYNNEI. In nucleotides, the CDR3 is TGTGCCAGCAGTCGGGACTACTATAGCAATCAGCCCCAGCATTTT. As protein: CASSRDYYSNQPQHF. Full variable domain (outside the CDR3, taken from reference TRBV2 and TRBJ1-5): EPEVTQTPSHQVTQMGQEVILRCVPISNHLYFYWYRQILGQKVEFLVSFYNNEISEKSEIFDDQFSVERPDGSNFTLKIRSTKLEDSAMYFCASSRDYYSNQPQHFGDGTRLSIL.

The V gene is TRBV5-1, the J gene TRBJ2-5, with 10 bases aligning to TRBD2. Unmatched junction bases numbered 8, after V lost 4 bases and J lost 5 bases. CDR3 length: 15 residues. Germline assignment: CDR1 SGHRS and CDR2 YFSETQ. The CDR3 protein is CASSGSSGSRETQYF. The CDR3 DNA reads as TGCGCCAGCAGCGGCTCTAGCGGGAGCCGGGAGACCCAGTACTTC.

The V gene is TRBV4-1, the J gene TRBJ1-5; TRBD1 matches at 7 bases. CDR3 length: 15 residues. The germline V gene has CDR1 MGHRA and CDR2 YSYEKL. J was trimmed by 7 bases and V by 0 bases; bases with no gene match: 6. The CDR3 DNA follows: TGCGCCAGCAGCCAAGAGTTGACAGGGAAACAGCCCCAGCATTTT. Translating it yields CASSQELTGKQPQHF.

The rearrangement joins TRBV5-1 to TRBJ1-3, with TRBD1 identical over 10 bases. Germline-derived CDR1 and CDR2 are SGHRS and YFSETQ. The CDR3 is 18 residues long. The V segment lost 0 bases and the J segment 0 bases; nucleotides outside the gene matches: 6. CDR3 nucleotides: TGCGCCAGCAGCTTGGTGACAGGGGGCCCTCCCTCTGGAAACACCATATATTTT. Translation gives CASSLVTGGPPSGNTIYF.

The J gene is TRBJ2-7, the V gene TRBV7-9; a possible D gene is TRBD1 (5 bases). The V end was cut by 5 bases, the J end by 7 bases, with 15 bases between. Germline CDR1 reads SEHNR; CDR2 reads FQNEAQ (reference sequence). This CDR3 is 13 amino acids long. This CDR3 is CASSTTPGWEQYF. The CDR3 DNA is TGTGCCAGCAGCACCACTCCAGGGTGGGAGCAGTACTTC.